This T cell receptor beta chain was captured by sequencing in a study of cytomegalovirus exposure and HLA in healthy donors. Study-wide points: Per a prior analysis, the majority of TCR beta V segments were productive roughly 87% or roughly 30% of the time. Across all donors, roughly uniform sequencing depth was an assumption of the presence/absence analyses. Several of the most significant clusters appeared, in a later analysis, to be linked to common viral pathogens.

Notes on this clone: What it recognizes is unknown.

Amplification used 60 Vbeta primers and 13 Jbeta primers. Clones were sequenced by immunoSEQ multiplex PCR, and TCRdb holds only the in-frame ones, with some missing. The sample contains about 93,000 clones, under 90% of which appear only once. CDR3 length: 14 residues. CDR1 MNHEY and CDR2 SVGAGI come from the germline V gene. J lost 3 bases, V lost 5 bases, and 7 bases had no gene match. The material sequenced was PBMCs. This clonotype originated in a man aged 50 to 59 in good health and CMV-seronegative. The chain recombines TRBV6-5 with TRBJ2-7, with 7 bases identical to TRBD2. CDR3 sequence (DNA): TGTGCCAGCAGTAAAGGAGCGGGAAGCTACGAGCAGTACTTC. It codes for CASSKGAGSYEQYF.